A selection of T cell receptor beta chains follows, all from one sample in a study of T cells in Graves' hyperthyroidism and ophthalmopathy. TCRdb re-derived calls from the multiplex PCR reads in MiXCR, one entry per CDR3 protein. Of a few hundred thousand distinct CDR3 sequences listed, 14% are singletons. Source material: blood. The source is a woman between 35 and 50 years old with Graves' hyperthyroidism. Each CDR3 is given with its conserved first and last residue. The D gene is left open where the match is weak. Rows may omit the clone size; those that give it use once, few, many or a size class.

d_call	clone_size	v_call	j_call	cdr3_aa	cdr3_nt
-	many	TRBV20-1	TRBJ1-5	CSAETVSNQPQHF	TGCAGTGCTGAGACAGTTAGCAATCAGCCCCAGCATTTT
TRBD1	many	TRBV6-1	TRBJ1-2	CASSPSLGQELGYTF	TGTGCCAGCAGTCCATCTCTTGGACAGGAGCTCGGCTACACCTTC
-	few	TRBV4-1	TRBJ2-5	CASSQQGRETQYF	TGCGCCAGCAGCCAACAGGGTCGGGAGACCCAGTACTTC
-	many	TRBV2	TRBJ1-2	CASTVALEYGYTF	TGTGCCAGCACCGTGGCGTTAGAGTATGGCTACACCTTC
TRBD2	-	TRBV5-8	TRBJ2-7	CASSLSGGVEQYF	TGTGCCAGCAGCTTGTCGGGAGGGGTTGAGCAGTACTTC
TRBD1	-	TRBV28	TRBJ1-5	CASKEGDRGDQPQHF	TGTGCCAGCAAGGAGGGGGACAGGGGAGATCAGCCCCAGCATTTT
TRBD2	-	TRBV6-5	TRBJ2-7	CASSYVPSREESYEQYF	TGTGCCAGCAGTTACGTGCCCTCACGGGAGGAGTCATACGAGCAGTACTTC
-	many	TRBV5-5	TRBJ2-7	CASSLVQLYEQYF	TGTGCCAGCAGCTTGGTCCAGCTCTACGAGCAGTACTTC
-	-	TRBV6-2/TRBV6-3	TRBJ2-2	CASSWDIRAGELFF	TGTGCCAGCAGCTGGGACATCAGGGCCGGGGAGCTGTTTTTT
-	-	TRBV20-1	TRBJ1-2	CSAVRVGPAWYGYTF	TGCAGTGCAGTCCGGGTAGGGCCGGCTTGGTATGGCTACACCTTC
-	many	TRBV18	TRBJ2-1	CASLDKGYYNEQFF	TGTGCCAGTCTAGACAAGGGATACTACAATGAGCAGTTCTTC
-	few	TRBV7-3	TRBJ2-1	CASSLISAGRDEQFF	TGTGCCAGCAGCTTAATCTCTGCGGGACGGGATGAGCAGTTCTTC
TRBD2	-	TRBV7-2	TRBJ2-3	CASSSSGVGTDTQYF	TGTGCCAGCAGCTCTAGCGGAGTGGGCACAGATACGCAGTATTTT
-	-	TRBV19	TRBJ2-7	CASSIEADTYEQYF	TGTGCCAGTAGTATTGAAGCGGACACCTACGAGCAGTACTTC
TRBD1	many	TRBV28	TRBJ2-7	CASSRDRTAGEQYF	TGTGCCAGCAGCCGGGACAGGACTGCTGGCGAGCAGTACTTC
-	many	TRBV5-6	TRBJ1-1	CASSRTPRGTEAFF	TGTGCCAGCAGCCGGACCCCTCGGGGCACTGAAGCTTTCTTT
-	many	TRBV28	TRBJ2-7	CASSPHPPRREKYEQYF	TGTGCCAGCAGTCCTCATCCCCCCCGACGGGAGAAGTACGAGCAGTACTTC
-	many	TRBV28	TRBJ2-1	CASSLLGGPYNEQFF	TGTGCCAGCAGCCTACTGGGCGGACCCTACAATGAGCAGTTCTTC
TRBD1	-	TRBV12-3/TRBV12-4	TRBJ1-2	CASSLSAGTGRLYGYTF	TGTGCCAGCAGTTTATCAGCCGGGACAGGGCGGCTCTATGGCTACACCTTC
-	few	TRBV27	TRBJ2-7	CASSLGHYYEQYF	TGTGCCAGCAGTTTGGGACATTACTACGAGCAGTACTTC
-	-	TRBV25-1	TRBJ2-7	CASSDGAVVSYEQYF	TGTGCCAGCAGTGATGGGGCAGTCGTGTCCTACGAGCAGTACTTC
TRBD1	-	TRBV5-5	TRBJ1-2	CASSSGTGENYGYTF	TGTGCCAGCAGCTCCGGGACAGGGGAGAACTATGGCTACACCTTC
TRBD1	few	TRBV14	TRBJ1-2	CASSQETGFVYGYTF	TGTGCCAGCAGCCAGGAGACAGGGTTTGTCTATGGCTACACCTTC
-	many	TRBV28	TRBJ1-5	CASSLGARGNQPQHF	TGTGCCAGCAGTTTAGGGGCCCGAGGGAATCAGCCCCAGCATTTT
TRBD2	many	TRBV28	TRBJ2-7	CASSATSGGSYEQYF	TGTGCCAGCAGTGCGACTAGCGGAGGTTCGTACGAGCAGTACTTC